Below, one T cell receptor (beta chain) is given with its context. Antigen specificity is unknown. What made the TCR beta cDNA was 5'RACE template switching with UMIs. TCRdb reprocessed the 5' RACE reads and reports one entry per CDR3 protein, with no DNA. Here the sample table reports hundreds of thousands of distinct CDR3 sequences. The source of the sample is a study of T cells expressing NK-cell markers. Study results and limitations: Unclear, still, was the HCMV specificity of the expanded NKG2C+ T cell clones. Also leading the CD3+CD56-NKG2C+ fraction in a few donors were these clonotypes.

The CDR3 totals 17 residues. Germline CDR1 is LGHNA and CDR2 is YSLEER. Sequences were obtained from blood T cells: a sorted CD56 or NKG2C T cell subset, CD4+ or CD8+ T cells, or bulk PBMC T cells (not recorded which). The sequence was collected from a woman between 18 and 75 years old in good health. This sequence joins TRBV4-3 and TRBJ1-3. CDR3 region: CASSQDVGRDAGNTIYF.